This T cell receptor (beta chain) was recovered during a study of OX40 agonist ivuxolimab in advanced cancers. Study-wide findings and caveats: No determination was made of the antigen specificity of the expanded peripheral T cells.

Details on this clone: What it recognizes is unknown.

This table comes from immunoSEQ multiplex PCR, and its TCRdb copy is limited to in-frame clones, with some not included. The sample records tens of thousands of clones, about four fifths being singletons. The sequence came from an adult with an advanced solid tumor such as melanoma, head and neck, liver or kidney cancer. Sequenced material: CD4+ or CD8+ T cells sorted from blood, taken in a trial of the OX40 agonist ivuxolimab.

Here the CDR3 DNA reads TGTGCCAGCAGCGGCAGGGGAAACACCGGGGAGCTGTTTTTT. Protein: CASSGRGNTGELFF. This chain connects TRBV11-2 to TRBJ2-2, with D perhaps matching TRBD1 (6 bases). Germline V CDR1 and CDR2: SGHAT, FQNNGV. The V end was cut by 5 bases, the J end by 2 bases, with 9 bases between. The CDR3 is 14 amino acids.